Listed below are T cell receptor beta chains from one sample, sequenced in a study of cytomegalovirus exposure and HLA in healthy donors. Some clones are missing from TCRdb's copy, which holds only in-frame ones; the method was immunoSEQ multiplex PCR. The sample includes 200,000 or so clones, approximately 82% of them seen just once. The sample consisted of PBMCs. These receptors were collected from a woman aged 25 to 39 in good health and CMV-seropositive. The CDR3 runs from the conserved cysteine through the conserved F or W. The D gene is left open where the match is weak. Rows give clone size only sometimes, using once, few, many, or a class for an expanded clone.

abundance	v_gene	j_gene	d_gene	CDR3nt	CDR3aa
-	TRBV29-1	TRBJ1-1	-	TGCAGCGTTGATCATCAGAACACTGAAGCTTTCTTT	CSVDHQNTEAFF
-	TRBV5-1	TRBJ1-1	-	TGCGCCAGCAGCACCCACAGCAGGGGCGACACTGAAGCTTTCTTT	CASSTHSRGDTEAFF
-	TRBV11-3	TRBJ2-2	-	TGTGCCAGCAGCTCCTACTCACAGGGATCAGAGGAGCTGTTTTTT	CASSSYSQGSEELFF
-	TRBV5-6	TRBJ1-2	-	TGTGCCAGCAGCTTGGTAGGTCGGGTCCCAGTTTATGGCTACACCTTC	CASSLVGRVPVYGYTF
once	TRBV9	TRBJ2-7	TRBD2	TGTGCCAGCAGCACTAAGACTAGCGGGAGGGGCGAGCAGTACTTC	CASSTKTSGRGEQYF
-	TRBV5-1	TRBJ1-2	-	TGCGCCAGCAGCCCAGGGGAAGAAGGCTACACCTTC	CASSPGEEGYTF
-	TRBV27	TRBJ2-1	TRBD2	TGTGCCAGCAGTAACTCCCCGGAAGGACTAGCGGGATTCTACAATGAGCAGTTCTTC	CASSNSPEGLAGFYNEQFF
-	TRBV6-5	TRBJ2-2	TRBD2	TGTGCCAGCAGAGCGGGAGCGATCACCGGGGAGCTGTTTTTT	CASRAGAITGELFF
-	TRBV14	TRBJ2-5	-	TGTGCCAGCAGCCAAGGGGTTCACAGGGAAGAGACCCAGTACTTC	CASSQGVHREETQYF
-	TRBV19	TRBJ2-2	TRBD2	TGTGCCAGTAGAAATAGCGGGATAGGGACCGGGGAGCTGTTTTTT	CASRNSGIGTGELFF
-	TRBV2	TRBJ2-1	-	TGTGCCAGCAACGGACAGCCCTCGAATGAGCAGTTCTTC	CASNGQPSNEQFF
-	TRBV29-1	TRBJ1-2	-	TGCAGCGTTGAAGATCAAGGGGGGGATGAAGGCTACACCTTC	CSVEDQGGDEGYTF
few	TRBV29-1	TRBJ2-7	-	TGCAGCGTTAAAGGCCCGCCGGGGGGCCCCTACGAGCAGTACTTC	CSVKGPPGGPYEQYF
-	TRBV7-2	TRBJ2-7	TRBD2	TGTGCCAGCAGCTTAGGAAGCGGGAGGGTTTCCGAGCAGTACTTC	CASSLGSGRVSEQYF
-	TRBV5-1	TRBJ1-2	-	TGCGCCAGCAGCTTGGCCAATTCAGGGTTTAACTATGGCTACACCTTC	CASSLANSGFNYGYTF
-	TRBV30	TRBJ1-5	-	TGTGCCTGGAGTGTTCAGGGCCATCAGCCCCAGCATTTT	CAWSVQGHQPQHF
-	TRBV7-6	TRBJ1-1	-	TGTGCCAGCACAGACGGGAGTCATGAAGCTTTCTTT	CASTDGSHEAFF
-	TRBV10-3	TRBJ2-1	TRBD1	TGTGCCACCGTAGCAGGGGGCCAAAACAATGAGCAGTTCTTC	CATVAGGQNNEQFF
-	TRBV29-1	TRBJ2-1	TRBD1	TGCAGCGTCCTGGGACAGGTCTACAATGAGCAGTTCTTC	CSVLGQVYNEQFF
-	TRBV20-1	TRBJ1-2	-	TGCAGTGCCCATCAGAACGGCTACACCTTC	CSAHQNGYTF
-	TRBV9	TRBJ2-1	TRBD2	TGTGCCAGCAGCGTAGGTGGTAGCGGGAGGGACTACAATGAGCAGTTCTTC	CASSVGGSGRDYNEQFF